This entry lists 20 T cell receptor beta chains sequenced from one sample in a study of CXCR3-negative and CXCR3-positive naive CD8 T cells. UMI-labeled 5' RACE TRB cDNA libraries were prepared from the cells. TCRdb reprocessed the 5' RACE reads and stores each CDR3 protein as one record, lacking DNA. The sample holds about 56,000 distinct CDR3 sequences. The sample taken for sequencing was memory CD8+ T cells from blood. The receptors were gathered from a human donor in good health. Some clones in this sample may be carry-over from other donors' samples.

The gene calls are TRBV20-1 and TRBJ2-7; TCRdb's D gene call, TRBD1, goes unchecked for lack of DNA. The CDR3 extends over 13 amino acids. CDR1 and CDR2 (germline): DFQATT, SNEGSKA (reference sequence). CDR3 protein: CSARPPGEYEQYF.

The chain employs TRBV7-6 and TRBJ2-3; with no DNA, the TCRdb D assignment of TRBD1 cannot be verified. CDR3 length equals 16 residues. CDR1 and CDR2 from the germline V gene are SGHVS and FNYEAQ. CDR3 in amino acids: CASSLARWGNTDTQYF.

The chain has TRBV6-2 or TRBV6-3 and TRBJ2-1. CDR1 and CDR2 (germline): MNHEY, SVGEGT. The CDR3 has 15 amino acids. CDR3 sequence reads: CASTENGEAYNEQFF.

The chain employs TRBV6-4 and TRBJ2-1; the D gene TCRdb calls, TRBD1, cannot be checked with no DNA. This CDR3 is built from 15 residues. Germline V CDR1 and CDR2: MRHNA, SNTAGT. CDR3 region: CASSDSRGSYNEQFF.

V and J are TRBV29-1 and TRBJ1-2; TCRdb calls TRBD1, which cannot be checked without DNA. The germline V gene encodes CDR1 SQVTM and CDR2 ANQGSEA. This CDR3 has 16 residues. CDR3 region: CSVDSQGAPSIYGYTF.

Considering frequency, this clonotype is medium-sized. The chain is built from TRBV20-1 and TRBJ2-5; TCRdb lists TRBD1, though no DNA is available to test this call. CDR1 and CDR2 (germline): DFQATT, SNEGSKA (reference sequence). The CDR3 runs to 14 residues. CDR3 loop: CSSGTGGDLGTQYF.

The chain combines TRBV20-1 with TRBJ1-5; TCRdb selects TRBD1, and the lack of DNA leaves this call unchecked. This CDR3 region has 18 residues. CDR1 DFQATT and CDR2 SNEGSKA come from the germline V gene (reference sequence). The CDR3 region is CSARDRGDTPPSNQPQHF.

The rearrangement links TRBV7-9 to TRBJ2-7; TCRdb selects TRBD2, and the lack of DNA leaves this call unchecked. Germline V gene sequence: CDR1 SEHNR, CDR2 FQNEAQ (reference sequence). This CDR3 region has 16 residues. The CDR3 protein is CASGPPLGERHYEQYF.

This rearrangement joins TRBV30 to TRBJ2-7; with no DNA, the TCRdb D assignment of TRBD1 cannot be verified. CDR1 and CDR2 (germline): GTSNPN, SVGIG (reference sequence). The length of the CDR3 is 15 residues. The CDR3 sequence: CAWTLSSGPAWEQYF.

This sequence joins TRBV14 and TRBJ2-5; lacking DNA, the TRBD1 call made by TCRdb goes unchecked. This CDR3 comprises 16 residues. Germline assignment: CDR1 SGHDN and CDR2 FVKESK. CDR3: CASSLRDIRSEETQYF.

This chain connects TRBV12-3 or TRBV12-4 to TRBJ2-1; TCRdb's assignment of TRBD2 cannot be checked, as there is no DNA. The CDR3 loop spans 17 amino acids. The CDR3: CASSFKSVAGGYNEQFF.

The chain uses TRBV29-1 and TRBJ2-3; with no DNA, the TCRdb D assignment of TRBD1 cannot be verified. Germline values: CDR1 SQVTM, CDR2 ANQGSEA. CDR3 length equals 14 residues. The CDR3 region is CSVVWGDRPDTQYF.

The rearrangement joins TRBV20-1 to TRBJ2-7; with no DNA, the TCRdb D assignment of TRBD1 cannot be verified. The CDR3 has 14 amino acids. Germline CDR1 DFQATT, CDR2 SNEGSKA (reference sequence). The CDR3 reads CSARGSGAIPEQYF.

The chain has TRBV29-1 and TRBJ1-2. CDR1 and CDR2 (germline): SQVTM, ANQGSEA. The CDR3 length is 13 residues. CDR3 residues: CSVEVRGFYGYTF.

The gene calls are TRBV30 and TRBJ2-7; TCRdb indicates TRBD1, and absent DNA this call remains unverified. Looked up from germline, CDR1 is GTSNPN and CDR2 is SVGIG (reference sequence). The CDR3 loop spans 13 amino acids. The CDR3 loop is CAWNWGTGDEQYF.

CDR3 sequence: CASSQDWGSEQYF. This chain joins TRBV4-2 and TRBJ2-7. The germline gives CDR1 LGHNA, CDR2 YNFKEQ. The CDR3 contains 13 residues.

This chain joins TRBV7-9 and TRBJ2-1; TCRdb's assignment of TRBD2 cannot be checked, as there is no DNA. This CDR3 has 16 amino acids. Germline V gives CDR1 SEHNR, CDR2 FQNEAQ (reference sequence). The CDR3 spells CASSTSTSGPYNEQFF.

CDR3 residues: CASSLSRVSNSNTEAFF. This rearrangement joins TRBV7-3 to TRBJ1-1. CDR3 length equals 17 residues. CDR1 and CDR2 from the germline V gene are SGHTA and FQGTGA.

The V and J genes are TRBV14 and TRBJ2-5. This CDR3 comprises 15 residues. CDR1 is SGHDN, CDR2 FVKESK, per germline. The CDR3: CASSHQAGFQETQYF.

The V call is TRBV2, the J call TRBJ2-3. In germline, CDR1 is SNHLY, CDR2 FYNNEI. CDR3 length: 13 amino acids. CDR3 residues: CASSEGTDNTQYF.